The 25 T cell receptor beta chains below were found in one sample sequenced in a study of patients and donors after allogeneic stem cell transplantation (TCRdb year 2020). Libraries were built with RT-PCR. Instrument on record: NextSeq 550. TCRdb passed the public sequencing reads through fastp at Q25 and MiXCR, retaining productive beta sequences. For every CDR3 protein sequence, its rows merge into one entry that carries the most common genes and DNA. This sample holds approximately 88,000 distinct CDR3 sequences; approximately 5.2% were observed only once. The leading ten clones occupy around 2.6% of the sample. The sequencing sample was made of blood, either unsorted or a sorted T cell fraction (not recorded which). These receptor sequences come from a human donor who was either an allogeneic HSCT recipient or a stem cell or donor lymphocyte infusion donor (not recorded which). It is not recorded whose cells these are; they may come from a transplant donor.

In its sample, this clonotype was seen a few times. The V call is TRBV30, the J call TRBJ1-2; unclear D gene. Germline values: CDR1 GTSNPN, CDR2 SVGIG (reference sequence). The CDR3 length is 13 residues. V gave up 4 bases and J gave up 2 bases, with 11 bases separating them. The CDR3 bases are TGTGCCTGGACCCCCTCTCCCAACTATGGCTACACCTTC. Encoded protein: CAWTPSPNYGYTF.

The rearrangement uses TRBV20-1 and TRBJ2-3, with a weak D call TRBD2 (6 bases). The germline V gene encodes CDR1 DFQATT and CDR2 SNEGSKA (reference sequence). Between the trimmed V and J ends, which lost 3 bases and 0 bases, there was a span of 13 bases. CDR3 length: 15 residues. The DNA for the CDR3 is TGCAGTGCTAGGGCTCTCCTAGCGAGCACAGATACGCAGTATTTT. Its translation: CSARALLASTDTQYF.

This clonotype has ten or more counts. The V gene is TRBV29-1, the J gene TRBJ1-1; no firm D call. Trimming took off 7 bases at V and 0 bases at J, with 18 bases between the two ends. This CDR3 is built from 15 residues. Germline values: CDR1 SQVTM, CDR2 ANQGSEA. Here the CDR3 DNA reads TGCAGCGCCGGACCGGGGTGGGGTATGAACACTGAAGCTTTCTTT. It encodes CSAGPGWGMNTEAFF.

This clonotype was seen only once. The V and J genes are TRBV30 and TRBJ1-1; 9 nucleotides match TRBD1. J was trimmed by 4 bases and V by 5 bases; bases with no gene match: 5. The CDR3 has 13 residues. CDR1 is GTSNPN, CDR2 SVGIG, per germline (reference sequence). CDR3 sequence (DNA): TGTGCCTGGGAGGGACAGGGCGGCACTGAAGCTTTCTTT. Translation: CAWEGQGGTEAFF.

Ten or more counts support this clonotype. The CDR3 loop is CASSPGQESEQYF. CDR3 coding DNA: TGTGCCAGCAGCCCCGGACAGGAATCCGAGCAGTACTTC. The V and J genes are TRBV3-1 and TRBJ2-7; 7 nucleotides agree with TRBD1. CDR1 and CDR2 (germline): LGHDT, YNNKEL (reference sequence). The CDR3 length is 13 residues. The V segment lost 4 bases and the J segment 6 bases; nucleotides outside the gene matches: 6.

This clonotype was counted ten times or more. The chain joins TRBV5-1 to TRBJ1-4, with 7 positions matching TRBD1. The CDR3 contains 14 residues. CDR1 and CDR2 (germline): SGHRS, YFSETQ. Trimming at V came to 2 bases and at J to 7 bases, leaving 5 bases not matched to a gene. As DNA, the CDR3 is TGCGCCAGCAGCTTTGGGACAGTCGGTGAAAAACTGTTTTTT. Amino acid sequence: CASSFGTVGEKLFF.

The CDR3 loop reads CASSPTSGANVLTF. CDR3 nucleotides: TGTGCCAGCAGCCCAACCTCTGGGGCCAACGTCCTGACTTTC. The chain uses TRBV7-3 and TRBJ2-6, with no clear D. This CDR3 has 14 residues. Trimming removed 5 bases from V and 0 bases from J, with 5 bases in between. CDR1 SGHTA and CDR2 FQGTGA come from the germline V gene.

V and J are TRBV19 and TRBJ2-7; 8 bases map to TRBD1. The CDR3 has 15 amino acids. The germline V gene encodes CDR1 LNHDA and CDR2 SQIVND (reference sequence). V gave up 6 bases and J gave up 2 bases; unmatched junction bases: 9. As DNA, the CDR3 is TGTGCCAGTAGACAATGGACAGGGAGGACCTACGAGCAGTACTTC. This sequence encodes CASRQWTGRTYEQYF.

This clonotype was picked up many times. This rearrangement joins TRBV6-1 to TRBJ1-2; D is possibly TRBD1 (6 bases). The CDR3 consists of 14 residues. Germline V CDR1 and CDR2: MNHNS, SASEGT. The V and J ends lost 2 bases and 7 bases respectively, with 14 bases between them. The CDR3 here is CASSESGGVGGYTF. The CDR3 DNA reads TGTGCCAGCAGTGAATCGGGGGGCGTCGGTGGCTACACCTTC.

Many counts were recorded for this clonotype. The V gene is TRBV7-9, the J gene TRBJ2-7, with 9 nucleotides matching TRBD1. The CDR3 sequence is 16 residues long. CDR1 SEHNR and CDR2 FQNEAQ come from the germline V gene (reference sequence). V gave up 5 bases and J gave up 4 bases; unmatched junction bases: 12. CDR3 sequence reads: CASSPRLDRGKYEQYF. The DNA for the CDR3 is TGTGCCAGCAGCCCTCGATTAGACAGGGGGAAATACGAGCAGTACTTC.

The chain combines TRBV5-4 with TRBJ2-4; possibly TRBD1 or TRBD2 for D (5 bases each). Germline CDR1 SGHNT, CDR2 YYREEE (reference sequence). V was shortened by 3 bases and J by 2 bases, with 12 bases between the two germline ends. The CDR3 totals 15 residues. CDR3 nucleotides: TGTGCCAGCAGCTGGGAAAAGGGACCCAAAAACATTCAGTACTTC. Its translation: CASSWEKGPKNIQYF. The full variable domain, in which reference TRBV5-4 and TRBJ2-4 provide the parts outside the CDR3, is ETGVTQSPTHLIKTRGQQVTLRCSSQSGHNTVSWYQQALGQGPQFIFQYYREEENGRGNFPPRFSGLQFPNYSSELNVNALELDDSALYLCASSWEKGPKNIQYFGAGTRLSVL.

This clonotype was recorded at least ten times. The chain uses TRBV29-1 and TRBJ1-4; D gene unclear. Germline values: CDR1 SQVTM, CDR2 ANQGSEA. The V and J ends lost 4 bases and 4 bases respectively, with 10 bases between them. The CDR3 extends over 13 amino acids. The CDR3 reads CSVVSRHNEKLFF. The DNA of the CDR3 is TGCAGCGTTGTTAGCCGGCATAATGAAAAACTGTTTTTT.

The chain is built from TRBV3-1 and TRBJ2-5; D gene uncertain. CDR1 is LGHDT, CDR2 YNNKEL, per germline (reference sequence). The V gene lost 6 bases and the J gene lost 2 bases, with 10 bases spanning the gap. The CDR3 runs 13 residues. Here the CDR3 reads CASRHTQQETQYF. DNA of the CDR3: TGTGCCAGCAGACACACGCAACAAGAGACCCAGTACTTC.

This clonotype was detected a few times. The chain recombines TRBV30 with TRBJ2-2; 10 nucleotides line up with TRBD2. CDR3 length equals 13 residues. Germline V gene sequence: CDR1 GTSNPN, CDR2 SVGIG (reference sequence). Trimming cost V 4 bases and J 6 bases; bases outside gene matches: 2. Here the CDR3 reads CAWTLAGAGELFF. CDR3 DNA: TGTGCCTGGACCCTAGCGGGAGCCGGGGAGCTGTTTTTT.

This clonotype was picked up many times. V is TRBV5-1 and J is TRBJ1-1; D is uncertain. The V gene's germline CDR1 is SGHRS and CDR2 YFSETQ. Trimming pared 2 bases from V and 0 bases from J, leaving 14 bases between. CDR3 size: 16 residues. CDR3 DNA sequence: TGCGCCAGCAGCTTTCTTGGACCGGGTCTGAACACTGAAGCTTTCTTT. Protein: CASSFLGPGLNTEAFF.

The table lists this clonotype with many counts. The chain uses TRBV7-8 and TRBJ2-7, with D possibly TRBD2 on 6 matching bases. Germline-derived CDR1 and CDR2 are SGHVS and FQNEAQ. CDR3 length equals 18 residues. Trimming pared 4 bases from V and 1 base from J, leaving 23 bases between. The CDR3 sequence: CASSSELSKLAVSYEQYF. The CDR3 bases are TGTGCCAGCAGCTCCGAACTCTCTAAACTAGCAGTATCCTACGAGCAGTACTTC.

V is TRBV28 and J is TRBJ1-1; D perhaps matches TRBD1 (5 bases). The germline V gene encodes CDR1 MDHEN and CDR2 SYDVKM. Trimming took 7 bases from V and 6 from J, leaving 21 bases between them. This CDR3 contains 15 residues. The CDR3: CASTGGGSGYPEAFF. The CDR3 bases are TGTGCCAGCACCGGGGGGGGTTCGGGTTATCCTGAAGCTTTCTTT. The full variable domain, with the rest looked up from reference TRBV28 and TRBJ1-1, is DVKVTQSSRYLVKRTGEKVFLECVQDMDHENMFWYRQDPGLGLRLIYFSYDVKMKEKGDIPEGYSVSREKKERFSLILESASTNQTSMYLCASTGGGSGYPEAFFGQGTRLTVV.

Many counts were recorded for this clonotype. The chain combines TRBV20-1 with TRBJ1-1, with D uncertain. CDR3 size: 13 residues. Germline CDR1 and CDR2: DFQATT and SNEGSKA (reference sequence). The V and J ends lost 0 bases and 0 bases respectively, with 5 bases between them. CDR3 sequence (DNA): TGCAGTGCTAGAGAAGTGTTGAACACTGAAGCTTTCTTT. Its protein is CSAREVLNTEAFF.

This clonotype has ten or more counts. The V call is TRBV10-3, the J call TRBJ1-1, with a weak D call TRBD1 (5 bases). Germline loops: CDR1 ENHRY, CDR2 SYGVKD. The V end was cut by 4 bases, the J end by 1 base, with 13 bases between. This CDR3 region has 15 residues. The CDR3 here is CAISAGASWNTEAFF. DNA for the CDR3: TGTGCCATCAGTGCTGGGGCGAGTTGGAACACTGAAGCTTTCTTT.

Ten or more counts support this clonotype. The CDR3 here is CASSREGGAGQFF. The CDR3 nucleotides read TGTGCCAGTAGTAGAGAAGGGGGCGCTGGGCAGTTCTTC. The chain is built from TRBV19 and TRBJ2-1, with 7 bases identical to TRBD1. CDR3 size: 13 residues. Germline CDR1 is LNHDA and CDR2 is SQIVND (reference sequence). J gave up 12 bases and V 4 bases, and 9 bases lay outside the gene matches.

The chain links TRBV6-2 or TRBV6-3 to TRBJ2-7, with D maybe TRBD2 (6 bases). V shed 0 bases and J shed 2 bases, with 14 bases lying between them. Germline V gives CDR1 MNHEY, CDR2 SVGEGT. The CDR3 has 16 amino acids. In DNA form, the CDR3 reads TGTGCCAGCAGTTACTCGACTAGGGTGAACGCCTACGAGCAGTACTTC. It yields the protein CASSYSTRVNAYEQYF.

The rearrangement links TRBV7-6 to TRBJ2-7; the match to TRBD2 covers 8 bases. Germline V gene lookup returns CDR1 SGHVS and CDR2 FNYEAQ. The CDR3 loop spans 15 amino acids. V trimming: 0 bases; J trimming: 6 bases; junction bases outside the gene matches: 7. Written as DNA, the CDR3 is TGTGCCAGCAGCTTAGCGGGGGGCGGGGGGTTCGAGCAGTACTTC. Amino acid sequence: CASSLAGGGGFEQYF.

This clonotype was counted a few times. This sequence joins TRBV5-1 and TRBJ2-3, with TRBD2 identical over 7 bases. J lost 8 bases, V lost 4 bases, and 10 bases had no gene match. Germline lookup yields CDR1 SGHRS and CDR2 YFSETQ. CDR3 length equals 14 residues. This CDR3 reads CASSMTRSGGTQYF. Here the CDR3 DNA reads TGCGCCAGCAGCATGACTAGATCGGGGGGTACGCAGTATTTT.

This clonotype came up many times. The chain joins TRBV4-1 to TRBJ1-1; a possible D gene is TRBD1 (6 bases). This CDR3 is 18 amino acids long. Trimming left V 5 bases short and J 2 bases short, with 24 bases between. CDR1 and CDR2 (germline): MGHRA, YSYEKL. The CDR3 region has the DNA TGCGCCAGCAGCATGATCCAAACCAGGGGCGGGGAAAACACTGAAGCTTTCTTT. Protein product: CASSMIQTRGGENTEAFF.

This clonotype was observed at least ten times. The chain links TRBV5-5 to TRBJ1-2, with 10 bases aligning to TRBD1. J lost 7 bases, V lost 2 bases, and 5 bases had no gene match. The CDR3 has 14 amino acids. The V gene's germline CDR1 is SGHKS and CDR2 YYEKEE (reference sequence). CDR3 in amino acids: CASSFGTGEGGYTF. Here the CDR3 DNA reads TGTGCCAGCAGCTTCGGGACAGGGGAGGGTGGCTACACCTTC.